This T cell receptor beta chain came from a study of CD8 T cells in Susac syndrome. Whole-study context: The Susac syndrome patients were therapy-naive, on corticosteroids, or on intravenous immunoglobulin alone at blood draw.

Random hexamers were used to reverse transcribe the RNA input (about 0.5 to 1 ug). The method of amplification for TCR beta CDR3 was immunoSEQ multiplex PCR, covering 54 Vbeta and 13 Jbeta. TCRdb called the immunoSEQ multiplex PCR reads again in MiXCR, with one record for every CDR3 protein. This sample has about 130,000 distinct CDR3 sequences; 85% to 95% occur once, and the top ten carry 0.15% to 0.2%. Germline CDR1 reads SGDLS; CDR2 reads YYNGEE. Trimming cost V 0 bases and J 10 bases, with 10 bases left between them. The CDR3 runs 12 residues. Sequencing targeted TCR beta in T cells from blood (CD8+ and CD4+). Recently defined diagnostic criteria for definite or probable disease were fulfilled by Susac syndrome patients.

Sequences were obtained from CD8+ T cells from PBMCs. This rearrangement joins TRBV9 to TRBJ1-2, with no clear D. This TCR came from a human donor with Susac syndrome. As DNA, the CDR3 is TGTGCCAGCAGCGTAGACGAGGATGTCTACACCTTC. Its translation: CASSVDEDVYTF.